A few counts support the clone carrying this TCR beta chain. The antigen is undetermined. This CDR3 region has 15 residues. The germline V gene has CDR1 SGHTA and CDR2 FQGNSA. V shed 3 bases, J shed 2 bases, and the junction held 4 bases outside the gene matches. This record belongs to a study of beta chain features in type 1 diabetes. Regarding the study as a whole: More deletions and fewer insertions at VDJ junctions were seen in type 1 diabetes patients. Patients with Type 1 diabetes showed moderately but significantly shorter TCRB CDR3s in all four CD4+ subsets.

The isolated RNA, all of it, was reverse transcribed, so expressed TCRB transcripts were what got sequenced. TCRdb's table, derived via immunoSEQ multiplex PCR, lists solely in-frame clones and lacks some. The sample yields 240,000 or so clones, just over 20% seen once. Every donor had blood drawn once into heparin, roughly 120 mL on average. The TCR sequence derives from a woman aged 40 to 50 with type 1 diabetes. J is TRBJ2-5 and V is TRBV7-2, with 9 positions matching TRBD1. Material for sequencing was naive CD4+ T cells from blood. CDR3: CASSFRDRAQETQYF. CDR3 in DNA: TGTGCCAGCAGCTTCCGGGACAGGGCACAAGAGACCCAGTACTTC.